One and the same sample provided the 14 T cell receptor beta chains below, sequenced in a study of beta chain features in type 1 diabetes. Expressed TCRB transcripts were sequenced because the entire RNA isolate underwent reverse transcription. TCRdb's copy holds only in-frame clones and misses some; the assay was immunoSEQ multiplex PCR. The table has 620,000 or so clones, less than 20% seen once; the top ten hold around 0.1%. The specimen sequenced was naive CD4+ T cells from blood. Source of these receptors: a man younger than 30 in good health.

This clone was observed a few times. The CDR3 here is CASSPTGGSSYEQYF. The CDR3 bases are TGCGCCAGCAGCCCCACAGGGGGGAGCTCCTACGAGCAGTACTTC. The rearrangement uses TRBV4-3 and TRBJ2-7; 8 bases are a match to TRBD1. Germline CDR1 and CDR2: LGHNA and YSLEER. The V gene end was trimmed by 4 bases and the J gene end by 0 bases; junction bases not matched to a gene: 5. This CDR3 spans 15 amino acids.

This clone was observed a handful of times. The chain has TRBV12-5 and TRBJ1-2; tentative D call: TRBD1 (6 bases). CDR1 and CDR2 from the germline V gene are LGHNT and FRNRAP. Trimming stripped 0 bases from V and 4 bases from J, with 12 bases between. This CDR3 comprises 15 residues. The CDR3 region is CASGLVSGALYGYTF. The CDR3 bases are TGTGCTAGTGGTTTGGTATCGGGGGCCCTCTATGGCTACACCTTC.

The genes are TRBV7-2 and TRBJ1-2; 9 nucleotides line up with TRBD1. V gave up 0 bases and J gave up 8 bases; unmatched junction bases: 10. Germline CDR1 is SGHTA and CDR2 is FQGNSA. The CDR3 has 16 residues. The DNA of the CDR3 is TGTGCCAGCAGCTTAGCGCTGGGACAGGGAGTTATCGGCTACACCTTC. As protein: CASSLALGQGVIGYTF.

The V call is TRBV4-3, the J call TRBJ1-6; TRBD1 matches at 7 bases. The CDR3 sequence is 15 residues long. Trimming took 4 bases from V and 5 from J; bases not matched to a gene: 5. CDR1 is LGHNA and CDR2 is YSLEER in the germline V gene. The CDR3 nucleotides read TGCGCCAGCAGCCGCACAGGGGCCGATAATTCACCCCTCCACTTT. Its protein product is CASSRTGADNSPLHF.

This clone was counted a few times. The CDR3 nucleotides are TGTGCCAGCAGCCATACCGACAGGGAACCCTACGAGCAGTACTTC. Its translation: CASSHTDREPYEQYF. The J gene is TRBJ2-7, the V gene TRBV9; TRBD1 aligns across 7 bases. V was clipped by 4 bases and J by 2 bases; unmatched bases: 9. The germline V gene encodes CDR1 SGDLS and CDR2 YYNGEE. The CDR3 is 15 residues long.

The J gene is TRBJ2-7, the V gene TRBV5-1; TRBD1 aligns across 7 bases. Germline V lookup: CDR1 SGHRS, CDR2 YFSETQ. CDR3 length: 14 residues. The junction had 7 bases not matched to a gene; V was cut back by 4 bases and J by 3 bases. The DNA for the CDR3 is TGCGCCAGCAGCCCCGGACAGGAGTACTACGAGCAGTACTTC. Protein: CASSPGQEYYEQYF.

The gene calls are TRBV9 and TRBJ1-6, with 8 bases aligning to TRBD1. Trimming cost V 3 bases and J 6 bases; bases outside gene matches: 5. Germline CDR1 reads SGDLS; CDR2 reads YYNGEE. The CDR3 covers 15 residues. The CDR3: CASSAWTGINSPLHF. The CDR3 coding sequence is TGTGCCAGCAGCGCGTGGACAGGGATTAATTCACCCCTCCACTTT.

The chain recombines TRBV9 with TRBJ2-4, with a tentative D call TRBD2 (6 bases). This CDR3 contains 14 residues. Germline V gene data show CDR1 as SGDLS and CDR2 as YYNGEE. Trimming stripped 6 bases from V and 3 bases from J, with 13 bases between. CDR3 amino acids: CASKGGEDKNIQYF. CDR3 in DNA: TGTGCCAGCAAAGGAGGGGAGGACAAAAACATTCAGTACTTC.

CDR3 DNA: TGTGCCAGCAGTCAAGGTCAGGGTTGGGAGACCCAGTACTTC. It codes for CASSQGQGWETQYF. V and J are TRBV27 and TRBJ2-5; weak D call: TRBD1 (5 bases). CDR1 MNHEY and CDR2 SMNVEV come from the germline V gene (reference sequence). Trimming pared 5 bases from V and 5 bases from J, leaving 15 bases between. The CDR3 length is 14 residues.

This rearrangement joins TRBV14 to TRBJ2-1; weak D call: TRBD2 (6 bases). The CDR3 length is 19 residues. The germline V and J ends were trimmed by 3 bases and 4 bases, with 25 bases remaining between them. Looked up from germline, CDR1 is SGHDN and CDR2 is FVKESK. Written as DNA, the CDR3 is TGTGCCAGCAGCCATCTAAGATGGGGTAGCGGACCCGGGTACAATGAGCAGTTCTTC. Amino acids: CASSHLRWGSGPGYNEQFF.

Here the CDR3 reads CASSSQGAVGKTEAFF. The CDR3 nucleotides read TGTGCCAGCAGTTCGCAGGGGGCAGTTGGGAAGACTGAAGCTTTCTTT. The rearrangement links TRBV7-2 to TRBJ1-1; 8 positions agree with TRBD1. Germline CDR1 is SGHTA and CDR2 is FQGNSA. V trimming: 6 bases; J trimming: 5 bases; junction bases outside the gene matches: 14. The length of the CDR3 is 16 residues.

The V call is TRBV7-9, the J call TRBJ1-1; possible D gene TRBD1, 5 bases. The germline V gene has CDR1 SEHNR and CDR2 FQNEAQ (reference sequence). This CDR3 has 14 amino acids. Trimming removed 4 bases at V and 8 bases at J, with 17 bases between. DNA for the CDR3: TGTGCCAGCAGCTCCCCGTTGGACGGGGCCGAAGCTTTCTTT. The encoded protein is CASSSPLDGAEAFF.

The chain employs TRBV7-3 and TRBJ2-3; the D gene could be TRBD1 or TRBD2 (7 bases each). The CDR3 is 17 amino acids. Germline V gene lookup returns CDR1 SGHTA and CDR2 FQGTGA. V lost 5 bases to trimming and J lost 2 bases, with 20 bases between them. CDR3 residues: CASSPQPGGGHTDTQYF. Here the CDR3 DNA reads TGTGCCAGCAGCCCACAACCAGGGGGGGGGCACACAGATACGCAGTATTTT.

This chain uses TRBV4-3 with TRBJ1-2; TRBD1 might be the D (5 bases). Germline CDR1 and CDR2: LGHNA and YSLEER. The CDR3 runs to 12 residues. The V and J ends lost 1 base and 9 bases respectively, with 9 bases between them. The CDR3 nucleotides are TGCGCCAGCAGCCAAGCAGGGCACAGCTACACCTTC. It is translated as CASSQAGHSYTF.